The clone carrying this T cell receptor (beta chain) appeared many times. Time point: pre-sensitization, week 0. Treatment here: therapeutic diphenylcyclopropenone sensitization with weekly scalp DPC. Every donor had alopecia and was 18 to 70 years old; all were suitable for DPC. Unfractionated whole blood served as the source for total RNA extraction. This sample was included in a study of human T cells and chemical hapten exposure. TCRdb re-analysed the RACE reads in MiXCR, keeping a single row per CDR3 protein. The sample records some 330,000 distinct CDR3 sequences, 5.5% being singletons. The clonotype originates from a woman younger than 35 with alopecia areata. Some clones in this sample may be carry-over from other donors' samples. The specimen comprised whole blood, sampled in connection with sensitization to the hapten diphenylcyclopropenone (DPC).

CDR3: CASSLTGTSDEQYF. The DNA for the CDR3 is TGTGCCAGCAGCTTAACCGGGACCTCAGACGAGCAGTACTTC. The genes are TRBV7-3 and TRBJ2-7; D may correspond to TRBD1 or TRBD2 (5 bases each). This CDR3 is built from 14 residues. Germline CDR1 reads SGHTA; CDR2 reads FQGTGA. Trimming left V 0 bases short and J 5 bases short, with 11 bases between.